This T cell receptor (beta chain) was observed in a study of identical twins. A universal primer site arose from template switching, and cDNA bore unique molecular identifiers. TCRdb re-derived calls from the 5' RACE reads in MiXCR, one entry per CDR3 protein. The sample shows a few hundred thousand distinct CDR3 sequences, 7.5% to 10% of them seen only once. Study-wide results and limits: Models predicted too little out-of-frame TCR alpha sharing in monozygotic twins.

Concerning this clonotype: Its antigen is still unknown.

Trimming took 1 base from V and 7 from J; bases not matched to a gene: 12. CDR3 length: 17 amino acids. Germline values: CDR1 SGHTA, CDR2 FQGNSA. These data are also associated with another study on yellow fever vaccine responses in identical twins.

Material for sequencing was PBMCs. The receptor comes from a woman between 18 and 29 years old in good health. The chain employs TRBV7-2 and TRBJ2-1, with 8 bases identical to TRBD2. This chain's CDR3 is CASSLGVGERGRNEQFF. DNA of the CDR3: TGTGCCAGCAGCTTAGGTGTTGGCGAGCGGGGGCGGAATGAGCAGTTCTTC.